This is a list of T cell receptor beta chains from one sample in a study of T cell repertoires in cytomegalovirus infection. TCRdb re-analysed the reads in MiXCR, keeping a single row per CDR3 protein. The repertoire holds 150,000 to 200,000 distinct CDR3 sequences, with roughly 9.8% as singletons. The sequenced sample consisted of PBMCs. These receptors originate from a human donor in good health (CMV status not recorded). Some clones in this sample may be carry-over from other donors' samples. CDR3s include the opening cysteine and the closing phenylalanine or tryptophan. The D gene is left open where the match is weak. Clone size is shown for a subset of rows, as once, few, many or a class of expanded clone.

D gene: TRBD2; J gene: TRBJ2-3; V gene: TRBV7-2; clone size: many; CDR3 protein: CASSSEPLAGGSDTQYF; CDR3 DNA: TGTGCCAGCAGCTCAGAGCCACTAGCGGGGGGTTCAGATACGCAGTATTTT
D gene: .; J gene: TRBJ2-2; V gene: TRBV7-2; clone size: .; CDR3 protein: CASSLQGVGTGELFF; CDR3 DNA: TGTGCCAGCAGCTTACAGGGAGTTGGCACCGGGGAGCTGTTTTTT
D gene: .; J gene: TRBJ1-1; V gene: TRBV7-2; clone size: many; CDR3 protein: CASSLYRRLNTEAFF; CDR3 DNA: TGTGCCAGCAGCTTATATAGAAGGCTGAACACTGAAGCTTTCTTT
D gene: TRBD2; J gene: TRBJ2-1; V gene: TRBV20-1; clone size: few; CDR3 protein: CSAKSSGRFSYNEQFF; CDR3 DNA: TGCAGTGCTAAATCTAGCGGGAGGTTCTCCTACAATGAGCAGTTCTTC
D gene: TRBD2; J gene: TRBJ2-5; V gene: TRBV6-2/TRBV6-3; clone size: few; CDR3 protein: CASSGGGRETQYF; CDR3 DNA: TGTGCCAGCAGTGGCGGGGGGAGGGAGACCCAGTACTTC
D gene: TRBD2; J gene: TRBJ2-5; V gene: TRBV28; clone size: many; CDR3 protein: CASSLPSGYQETQYF; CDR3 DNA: TGTGCCAGCAGTTTACCTAGCGGATACCAAGAGACCCAGTACTTC
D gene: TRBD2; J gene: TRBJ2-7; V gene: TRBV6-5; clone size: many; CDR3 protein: CASTPGEAGYEQYF; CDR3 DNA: TGTGCCAGCACCCCCGGGGAAGCGGGGTACGAGCAGTACTTC
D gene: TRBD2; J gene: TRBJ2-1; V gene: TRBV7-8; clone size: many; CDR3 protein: CASSSKSGGLNNEQFF; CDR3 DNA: TGTGCCAGCAGCTCCAAGAGCGGGGGGTTGAACAATGAGCAGTTCTTC
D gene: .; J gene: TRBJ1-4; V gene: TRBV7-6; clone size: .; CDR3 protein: CASRRQVEELFF; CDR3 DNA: TGTGCCAGCAGACGACAGGTGGAAGAACTGTTTTTT
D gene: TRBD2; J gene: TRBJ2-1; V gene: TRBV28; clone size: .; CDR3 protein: CASSFRGSRDEQFF; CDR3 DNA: TGTGCCAGCAGTTTCCGCGGGAGTAGGGATGAGCAGTTCTTC
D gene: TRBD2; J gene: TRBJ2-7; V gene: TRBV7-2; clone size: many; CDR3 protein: CASSINSGRYEQYF; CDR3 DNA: TGTGCCAGCAGCATTAATAGCGGGAGGTACGAGCAGTACTTC
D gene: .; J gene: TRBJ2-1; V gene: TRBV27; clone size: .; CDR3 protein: CASSLSTSNEQFF; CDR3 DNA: TGTGCCAGCAGTTTATCAACTAGCAATGAGCAGTTCTTC
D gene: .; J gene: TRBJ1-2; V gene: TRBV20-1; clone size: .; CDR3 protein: CSARESPGVYTF; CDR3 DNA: TGCAGTGCTAGAGAGTCACCGGGGGTATACACCTTC
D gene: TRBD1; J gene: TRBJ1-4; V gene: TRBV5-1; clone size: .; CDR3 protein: CASSLSGTGREKLFF; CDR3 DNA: TGCGCCAGCAGCTTGAGTGGGACAGGCCGTGAAAAACTGTTTTTT
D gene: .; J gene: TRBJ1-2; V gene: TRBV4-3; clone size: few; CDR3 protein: CASSQDPLGAHGYTF; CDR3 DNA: TGCGCCAGCAGCCAAGACCCGTTGGGGGCTCATGGCTACACCTTC
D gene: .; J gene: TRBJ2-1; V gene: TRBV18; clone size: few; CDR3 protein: CASSPPRQYNEQFF; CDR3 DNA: TGTGCCAGCTCACCACCGAGACAGTACAATGAGCAGTTCTTC
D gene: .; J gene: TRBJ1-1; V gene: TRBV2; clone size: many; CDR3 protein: CASSDQGPSPEAFF; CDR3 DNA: TGTGCCAGCAGTGATCAGGGCCCAAGCCCTGAAGCTTTCTTT
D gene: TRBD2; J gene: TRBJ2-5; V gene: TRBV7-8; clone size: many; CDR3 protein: CASSPVGGYQETQYF; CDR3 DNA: TGTGCCAGCAGCCCCGTGGGGGGGTACCAAGAGACCCAGTACTTC
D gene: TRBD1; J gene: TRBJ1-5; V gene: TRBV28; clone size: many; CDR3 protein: CASSGTGNNQPQHF; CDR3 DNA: TGTGCCAGCAGTGGGACAGGGAACAATCAGCCCCAGCATTTT
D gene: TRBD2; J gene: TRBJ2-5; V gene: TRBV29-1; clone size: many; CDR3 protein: CSVEGLAETQYF; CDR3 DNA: TGCAGCGTTGAGGGACTAGCGGAGACCCAGTACTTC
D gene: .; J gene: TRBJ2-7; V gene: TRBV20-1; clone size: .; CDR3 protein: CSASSGVSYEQYF; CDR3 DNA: TGCAGTGCTAGCTCAGGGGTTTCCTACGAGCAGTACTTC
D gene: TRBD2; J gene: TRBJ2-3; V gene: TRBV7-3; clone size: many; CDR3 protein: CASSSAGTSGGGDTQYF; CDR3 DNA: TGTGCCAGCAGCTCCGCCGGGACTAGCGGAGGTGGAGATACGCAGTATTTT
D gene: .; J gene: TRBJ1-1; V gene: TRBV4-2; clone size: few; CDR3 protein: CASSQDPMLMNTEAFF; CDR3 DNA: TGTGCCAGCAGCCAAGACCCGATGCTTATGAACACTGAAGCTTTCTTT
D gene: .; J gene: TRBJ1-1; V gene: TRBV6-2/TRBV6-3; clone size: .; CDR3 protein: CASSYRRANTEAFF; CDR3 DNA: TGTGCCAGCAGTTACCGTCGAGCGAACACTGAAGCTTTCTTT